These 9 T cell receptor beta chains share one sample of origin, sequenced in a study of T cell changes during pregnancy in multiple sclerosis. Generated by immunoSEQ multiplex PCR, the TCRdb table keeps only in-frame clones and is missing some. The top ten hold about 2% of the sample, which has more than 90,000 clones, roughly 92% seen once. The sample here was peripheral blood, taken after pregnancy. The receptors come from a female donor with multiple sclerosis, enrolled in a pregnancy study.

The chain links TRBV9 to TRBJ1-2; D remains unclear. CDR1 is SGDLS, CDR2 YYNGEE, per germline. With 3 bases removed from V and 4 bases from J, the gap between germline ends came to 7 bases. The CDR3 has 12 amino acids. This CDR3 reads CASSGRSYGYTF. CDR3 sequence (DNA): TGTGCCAGCAGCGGGCGGTCCTATGGCTACACCTTC.

The chain combines TRBV6-5 with TRBJ2-1, with a possible D match to TRBD1 (6 bases). The germline V gene encodes CDR1 MNHEY and CDR2 SVGAGI. V was cut by 5 bases and J by 6 bases, with 8 bases left in between. The CDR3 sequence is 12 residues long. CDR3 amino acids: CASSLRGNEQFF. The DNA for the CDR3 is TGTGCCAGCAGTCTCAGGGGCAATGAGCAGTTCTTC.

CDR3 sequence reads: CASKDSGNEKLFF. CDR3 nucleotides: TGTGCCAGCAAGGACAGCGGTAATGAAAAACTGTTTTTT. The chain combines TRBV2 with TRBJ1-4, with a possible D match to TRBD1 (6 bases). Germline V CDR1 and CDR2: SNHLY, FYNNEI. V lost 7 bases and J 4 bases, leaving 10 bases between the germline ends. This CDR3 has 13 residues. Combining the CDR3 with reference TRBV2 and TRBJ1-4 gives the whole variable domain EPEVTQTPSHQVTQMGQEVILRCVPISNHLYFYWYRQILGQKVEFLVSFYNNEISEKSEIFDDQFSVERPDGSNFTLKIRSTKLEDSAMYFCASKDSGNEKLFFGSGTQLSVL.

The chain carries TRBV6-1 and TRBJ1-1; possibly TRBD1 for D (5 bases). V was shortened by 4 bases and J by 2 bases, with 17 bases between the two germline ends. This CDR3 has 16 amino acids. Germline V gene data show CDR1 as MNHNS and CDR2 as SASEGT. Here the CDR3 reads CASSGAGPGLNTEAFF. For the CDR3, the DNA is TGTGCCAGCAGTGGTGCGGGACCGGGACTAAACACTGAAGCTTTCTTT.

The count of this clone is one. This chain joins TRBV5-1 and TRBJ2-5, with 14 bases identical to TRBD2. The germline CDR1 and CDR2 sequences are SGHRS and YFSETQ. J lost 4 bases, V lost 4 bases, and 9 bases had no gene match. CDR3 length: 17 amino acids. CDR3 sequence (DNA): TGCGCCAGCAGCCCGGGACTAGCGGGAGCCGGGGTAGAGACCCAGTACTTC. Translating gives CASSPGLAGAGVETQYF.

The chain couples TRBV4-2 to TRBJ1-5; D gene ambiguous. V shed 0 bases and J shed 1 base, with 7 bases lying between them. Looked up from germline, CDR1 is LGHNA and CDR2 is YNFKEQ. The CDR3 loop spans 15 amino acids. The CDR3 protein is CASSQEGRSNQPQHF. In DNA form, the CDR3 reads TGTGCCAGCAGCCAAGAGGGCAGGAGCAATCAGCCCCAGCATTTT.

V usage is TRBV4-3 and J usage is TRBJ1-5; TRBD1 might be the D (6 bases). With 0 bases removed from V and 4 bases from J, the gap between germline ends came to 19 bases. This CDR3 contains 18 residues. Germline V gene sequence: CDR1 LGHNA, CDR2 YSLEER. The CDR3 sequence: CASSQDPLRRDKNQPQHF. CDR3 nucleotide sequence: TGCGCCAGCAGCCAAGATCCACTCCGCCGGGACAAGAATCAGCCCCAGCATTTT.

This chain uses TRBV10-1 with TRBJ1-1; tentative D call: TRBD1 (6 bases). Germline lookup yields CDR1 WNHNN and CDR2 SYGVQD (reference sequence). The CDR3 sequence is 13 residues long. The V gene lost 5 bases and the J gene lost 7 bases, with 14 bases spanning the gap. CDR3 sequence reads: CASSRQAEGEAFF. The CDR3 coding sequence is TGCGCCAGCAGTCGACAGGCCGAGGGTGAAGCTTTCTTT.

V usage is TRBV10-3 and J usage is TRBJ2-5, with D perhaps TRBD2 (5 bases). Per the germline V gene, CDR1 is ENHRY and CDR2 is SYGVKD. The CDR3 is 14 residues long. V lost 4 bases, J lost 1 base, and 10 bases lay in between. CDR3 nucleotide sequence: TGTGCCATCAGTGGCCAGCGGAGCCAAGAGACCCAGTACTTC. This sequence encodes CAISGQRSQETQYF.